The 11 T cell receptor beta chains given below trace back to one sample, sequenced in a study of OX40 agonist ivuxolimab in advanced cancers. The table came from immunoSEQ multiplex PCR; TCRdb's copy has only in-frame clones and leaves some out. The sample comprises approximately 17,000 clones, about 83% of which are singletons, and around 72% rests with the top ten. The sample here was CD4+ or CD8+ T cells sorted from blood, taken in a trial of the OX40 agonist ivuxolimab. Source of these receptors: an adult with an advanced solid tumor such as melanoma, head and neck, liver or kidney cancer.

A few counts support this clone. This CDR3 is CASRTGDWELFF. For the CDR3, the DNA is TGTGCCAGTAGGACAGGGGACTGGGAGCTGTTTTTT. The rearrangement uses TRBV19 and TRBJ2-2, with TRBD1 matching 8 bases. J lost 9 bases, V lost 6 bases, and 3 bases had no gene match. This CDR3 comprises 12 residues. CDR1 and CDR2 (germline): LNHDA, SQIVND (reference sequence). The complete variable domain, with remaining parts taken from reference TRBV19 and TRBJ2-2, reads DGGITQSPKYLFRKEGQNVTLSCEQNLNHDAMYWYRQDPGQGLRLIYYSQIVNDFQKGDIAEGYSVSREKKESFPLTVTSAQKNPTAFYLCASRTGDWELFFGEGSRLTVL.

This chain links TRBV9 with TRBJ2-1; no definite D call. With 3 bases removed from V and 9 bases from J, the gap between germline ends came to 13 bases. The CDR3 has 13 amino acids. The germline gives CDR1 SGDLS, CDR2 YYNGEE. CDR3 protein: CASSAPILGEQFF. CDR3 in DNA: TGTGCCAGCAGCGCACCTATCCTGGGTGAGCAGTTCTTC.

The chain links TRBV27 to TRBJ2-7; 8 nucleotides agree with TRBD2. This CDR3 comprises 13 residues. The trim removed 8 bases at V and 4 bases at J, leaving 7 bases unmatched. Germline V lookup: CDR1 MNHEY, CDR2 SMNVEV (reference sequence). This chain's CDR3 is CASGSGGPYEQYF. The CDR3 DNA sequence: TGTGCCAGCGGATCGGGAGGGCCGTACGAGCAGTACTTC.

The genes are TRBV19 and TRBJ2-7; the match to TRBD2 covers 9 bases. The length of the CDR3 is 16 residues. Germline CDR1 and CDR2: LNHDA and SQIVND (reference sequence). J gave up 5 bases and V 4 bases, and 12 bases lay outside the gene matches. As DNA, the CDR3 is TGTGCCAGTAGTACCTGGACTAGCGAGAGGCTGAACGAGCAGTACTTC. This sequence encodes CASSTWTSERLNEQYF. The full variable domain, rest sourced from reference TRBV19 and TRBJ2-7, is DGGITQSPKYLFRKEGQNVTLSCEQNLNHDAMYWYRQDPGQGLRLIYYSQIVNDFQKGDIAEGYSVSREKKESFPLTVTSAQKNPTAFYLCASSTWTSERLNEQYFGPGTRLTVT.

This chain uses TRBV2 with TRBJ2-3; 16 bases are a match to TRBD2. The CDR3 is 18 residues long. The V gene end was trimmed by 6 bases and the J gene end by 2 bases; junction bases not matched to a gene: 8. CDR1 is SNHLY, CDR2 FYNNEI, per germline. The CDR3 region is CASSAGLAGGDTTDTQYF. As DNA, the CDR3 is TGTGCCAGCAGCGCGGGACTAGCGGGGGGGGACACCACAGATACGCAGTATTTT.

The rearrangement uses TRBV7-6 and TRBJ1-1; 8 nucleotides agree with TRBD1. The CDR3 has 14 residues. Trimming removed 5 bases from V and 3 bases from J; junction bases left unmatched: 5. CDR1 is SGHVS, CDR2 FNYEAQ, per germline. CDR3 region: CASSPQGGYTEAFF. The CDR3 DNA is TGTGCCAGCAGCCCACAGGGGGGGTACACTGAAGCTTTCTTT.

The chain joins TRBV4-1 to TRBJ2-3, with TRBD2 as a possible D gene (5 bases). Germline V gene data show CDR1 as MGHRA and CDR2 as YSYEKL. The CDR3 length is 12 residues. With 1 base removed from V and 7 bases from J, the gap between germline ends came to 6 bases. CDR3 sequence: CASSQVGNTQYF. The CDR3 DNA is TGCGCCAGCAGCCAAGTCGGGAATACGCAGTATTTT.

This clone was picked up one time. J is TRBJ2-7 and V is TRBV30, with 13 positions matching TRBD2. Germline V gene data show CDR1 as GTSNPN and CDR2 as SVGIG (reference sequence). The V gene end was trimmed by 7 bases and the J gene end by 3 bases; junction bases not matched to a gene: 3. CDR3 size: 13 residues. The CDR3 nucleotides are TGTGCCTCAAGACTAGCGGGAGGCTACGAGCAGTACTTC. Its translation is CASRLAGGYEQYF.

The chain recombines TRBV9 with TRBJ2-3; D is ambiguous. The V gene's germline CDR1 is SGDLS and CDR2 YYNGEE. The CDR3 runs to 13 residues. Deletions cut 0 bases from V and 4 bases from J, with 6 bases between. The CDR3 is CASSVGSPDTQYF. Written as DNA, the CDR3 is TGTGCCAGCAGCGTAGGCTCCCCAGATACGCAGTATTTT.

CDR3 amino acids: CASSGGVHTEAFF. The CDR3 bases are TGTGCCAGCAGTGGCGGAGTGCACACTGAAGCTTTCTTT. The V call is TRBV6-5, the J call TRBJ1-1, with D uncertain. CDR1 is MNHEY, CDR2 SVGAGI, per germline. Trimming cost V 5 bases and J 3 bases, with 10 bases left between them. This CDR3 contains 13 residues.

The chain links TRBV27 to TRBJ2-4; 11 positions match TRBD2. CDR3 length: 16 amino acids. V lost 5 bases, J lost 2 bases, and 5 bases stayed unmatched. Germline V lookup: CDR1 MNHEY, CDR2 SMNVEV (reference sequence). The CDR3 nucleotides read TGTGCCAGCAGTCAAGGGACTAGCGGATCCAAAAACATTCAGTACTTC. It specifies CASSQGTSGSKNIQYF.